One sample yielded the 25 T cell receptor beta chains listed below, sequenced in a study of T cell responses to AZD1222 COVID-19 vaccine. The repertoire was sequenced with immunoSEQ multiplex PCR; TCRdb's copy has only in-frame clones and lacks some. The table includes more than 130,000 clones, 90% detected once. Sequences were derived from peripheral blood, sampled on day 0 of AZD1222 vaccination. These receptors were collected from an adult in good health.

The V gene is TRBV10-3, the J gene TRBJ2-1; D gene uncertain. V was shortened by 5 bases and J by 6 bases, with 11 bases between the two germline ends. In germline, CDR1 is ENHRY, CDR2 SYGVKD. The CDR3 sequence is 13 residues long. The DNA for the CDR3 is TGTGCCATCAGTTGGACGGAACTCAATGAGCAGTTCTTC. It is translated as CAISWTELNEQFF.

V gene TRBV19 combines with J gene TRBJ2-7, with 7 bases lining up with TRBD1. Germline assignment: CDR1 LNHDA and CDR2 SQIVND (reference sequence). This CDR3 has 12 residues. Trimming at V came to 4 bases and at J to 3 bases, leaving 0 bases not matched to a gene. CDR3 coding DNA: TGTGCCAGTAGTACAGGGGGCTACGAGCAGTACTTC. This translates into CASSTGGYEQYF.

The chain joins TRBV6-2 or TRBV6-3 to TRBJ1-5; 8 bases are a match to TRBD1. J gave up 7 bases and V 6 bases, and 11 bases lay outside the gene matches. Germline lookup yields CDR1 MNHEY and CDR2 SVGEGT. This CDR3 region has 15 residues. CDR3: CASRPSTGDGQPQHF. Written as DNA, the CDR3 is TGTGCCAGCAGGCCTTCGACAGGGGATGGACAGCCCCAGCATTTT.

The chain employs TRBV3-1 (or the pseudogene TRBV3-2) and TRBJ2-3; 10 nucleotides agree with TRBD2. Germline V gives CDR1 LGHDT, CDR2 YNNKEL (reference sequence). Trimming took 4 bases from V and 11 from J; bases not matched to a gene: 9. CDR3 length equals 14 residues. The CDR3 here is CASSPGLAAVVQYF. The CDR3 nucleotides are TGTGCCAGCAGCCCCGGACTAGCGGCCGTGGTGCAGTATTTT.

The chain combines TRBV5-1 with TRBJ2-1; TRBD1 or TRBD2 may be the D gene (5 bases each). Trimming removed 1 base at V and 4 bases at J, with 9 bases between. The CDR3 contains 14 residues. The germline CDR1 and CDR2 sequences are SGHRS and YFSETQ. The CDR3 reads CASSLRGAYNEQFF. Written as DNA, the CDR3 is TGCGCCAGCAGCTTGCGGGGCGCTTACAATGAGCAGTTCTTC.

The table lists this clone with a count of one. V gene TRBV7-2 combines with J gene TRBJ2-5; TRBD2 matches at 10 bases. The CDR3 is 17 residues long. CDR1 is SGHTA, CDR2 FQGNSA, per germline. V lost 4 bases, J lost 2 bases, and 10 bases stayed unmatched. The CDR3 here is CASSSQLERGGQETQYF. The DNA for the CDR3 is TGTGCCAGCAGCTCTCAACTGGAGCGGGGGGGGCAAGAGACCCAGTACTTC.

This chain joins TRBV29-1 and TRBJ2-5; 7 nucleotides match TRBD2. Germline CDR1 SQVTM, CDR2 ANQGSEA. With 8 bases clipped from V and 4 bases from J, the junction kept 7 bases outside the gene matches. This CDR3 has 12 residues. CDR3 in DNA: TGCAGCATCTCTAGCGGAGGAGAGACCCAGTACTTC. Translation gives CSISSGGETQYF.

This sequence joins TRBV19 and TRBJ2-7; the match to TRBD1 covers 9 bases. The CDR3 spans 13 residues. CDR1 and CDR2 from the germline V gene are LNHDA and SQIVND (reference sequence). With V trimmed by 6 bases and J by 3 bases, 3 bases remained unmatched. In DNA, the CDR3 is TGTGCCAGTAGCAGGGACAGGGACTACGAGCAGTACTTC. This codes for CASSRDRDYEQYF.

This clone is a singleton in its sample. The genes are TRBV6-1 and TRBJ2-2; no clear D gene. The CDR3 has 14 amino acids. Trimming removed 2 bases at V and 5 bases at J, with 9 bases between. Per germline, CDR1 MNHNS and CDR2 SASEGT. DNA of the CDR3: TGTGCCAGCAGTGAACTCCCTTGGACCGGGGAGCTGTTTTTT. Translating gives CASSELPWTGELFF.

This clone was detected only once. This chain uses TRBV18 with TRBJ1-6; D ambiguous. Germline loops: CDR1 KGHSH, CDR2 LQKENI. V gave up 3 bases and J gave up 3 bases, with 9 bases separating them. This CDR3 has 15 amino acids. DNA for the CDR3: TGTGCCAGCTCACCGCGGGCGCTCTATAATTCACCCCTCCACTTT. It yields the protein CASSPRALYNSPLHF.

The CDR3, as DNA: TGTGCCAGCAGCTTGCTGGGGACTAATGAAAAACTGTTTTTT. This codes for CASSLLGTNEKLFF. V and J are TRBV5-6 and TRBJ1-4; D is ambiguous. The V end lost 1 base, the J end lost 2 bases, and 6 bases lay between the germline ends. CDR1 is SGHDT and CDR2 is YYEEEE in the germline V gene. The CDR3 is 14 residues long. The complete variable domain, with remaining parts taken from reference TRBV5-6 and TRBJ1-4, reads DAGVTQSPTHLIKTRGQQVTLRCSPKSGHDTVSWYQQALGQGPQFIFQYYEEEERQRGNFPDRFSGHQFPNYSSELNVNALLLGDSALYLCASSLLGTNEKLFFGSGTQLSVL.

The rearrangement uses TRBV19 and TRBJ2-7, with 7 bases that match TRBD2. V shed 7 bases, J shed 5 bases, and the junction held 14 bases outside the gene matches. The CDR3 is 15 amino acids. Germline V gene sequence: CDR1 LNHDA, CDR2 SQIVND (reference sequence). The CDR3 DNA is TGTGCCAGTACCCCGGGAGGAGGGATTCGTGACGAGCAGTACTTC. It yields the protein CASTPGGGIRDEQYF.

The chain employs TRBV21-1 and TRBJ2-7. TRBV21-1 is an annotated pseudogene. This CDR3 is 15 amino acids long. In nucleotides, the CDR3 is TGTGCCAGCAGCAGGGGGAGACCACGTCGGTACGAGCAGTACTTC. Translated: CASSRGRPRRYEQYF.

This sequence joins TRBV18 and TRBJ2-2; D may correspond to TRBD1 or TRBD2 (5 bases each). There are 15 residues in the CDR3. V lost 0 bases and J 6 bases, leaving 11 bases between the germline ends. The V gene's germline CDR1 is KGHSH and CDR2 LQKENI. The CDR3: CASSPPGQGPGELFF. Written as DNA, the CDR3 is TGTGCCAGCTCACCACCGGGGCAGGGACCCGGGGAGCTGTTTTTT.

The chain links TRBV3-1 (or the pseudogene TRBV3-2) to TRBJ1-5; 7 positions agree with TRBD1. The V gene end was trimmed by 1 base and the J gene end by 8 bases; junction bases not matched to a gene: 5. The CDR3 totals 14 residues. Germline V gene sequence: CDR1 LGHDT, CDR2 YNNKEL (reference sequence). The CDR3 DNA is TGTGCCAGCAGCCAAGGCCGGGACAGTGAGCCCCAGCATTTT. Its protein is CASSQGRDSEPQHF.

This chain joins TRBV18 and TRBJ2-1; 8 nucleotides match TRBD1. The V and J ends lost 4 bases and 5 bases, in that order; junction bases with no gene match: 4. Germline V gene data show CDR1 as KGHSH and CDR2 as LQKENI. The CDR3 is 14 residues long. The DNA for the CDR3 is TGTGCCAGCTCACGAACGGACAGGGACAATGAGCAGTTCTTC. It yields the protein CASSRTDRDNEQFF.

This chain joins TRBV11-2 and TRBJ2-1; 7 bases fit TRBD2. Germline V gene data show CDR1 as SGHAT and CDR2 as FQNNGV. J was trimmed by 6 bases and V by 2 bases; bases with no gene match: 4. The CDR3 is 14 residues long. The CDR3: CASSLSGRANEQFF. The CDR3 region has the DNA TGTGCCAGCAGCTTAAGTGGGAGGGCCAATGAGCAGTTCTTC.

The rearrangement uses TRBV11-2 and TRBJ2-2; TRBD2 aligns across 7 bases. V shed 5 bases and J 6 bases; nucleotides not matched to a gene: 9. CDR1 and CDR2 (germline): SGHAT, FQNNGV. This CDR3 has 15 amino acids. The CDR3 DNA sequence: TGTGCCAGCAGCAGCGGGACTGTAGAGGCCGGGGAGCTGTTTTTT. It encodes CASSSGTVEAGELFF.

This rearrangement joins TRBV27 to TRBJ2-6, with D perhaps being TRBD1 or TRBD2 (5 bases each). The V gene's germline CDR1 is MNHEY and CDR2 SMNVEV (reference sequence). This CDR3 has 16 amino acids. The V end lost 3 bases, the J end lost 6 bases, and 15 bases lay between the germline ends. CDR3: CASSFTLRGAANVLTF. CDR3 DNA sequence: TGTGCCAGCAGTTTTACCCTTCGGGGCGCGGCCAACGTCCTGACTTTC.

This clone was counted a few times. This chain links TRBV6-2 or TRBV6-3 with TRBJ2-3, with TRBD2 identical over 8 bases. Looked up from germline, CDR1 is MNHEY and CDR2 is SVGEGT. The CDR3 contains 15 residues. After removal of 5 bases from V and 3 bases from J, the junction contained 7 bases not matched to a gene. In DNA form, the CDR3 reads TGTGCCAGCAGTGCGAGCGGGAGTGGGACAGATACGCAGTATTTT. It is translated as CASSASGSGTDTQYF.

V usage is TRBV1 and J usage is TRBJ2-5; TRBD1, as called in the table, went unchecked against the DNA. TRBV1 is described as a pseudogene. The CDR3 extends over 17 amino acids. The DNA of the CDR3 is TGCACCAGCAGCCAATTACGGACAGGGGCTCGGGGAGAGACCCAGTACTTC. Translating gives CTSSQLRTGARGETQYF.

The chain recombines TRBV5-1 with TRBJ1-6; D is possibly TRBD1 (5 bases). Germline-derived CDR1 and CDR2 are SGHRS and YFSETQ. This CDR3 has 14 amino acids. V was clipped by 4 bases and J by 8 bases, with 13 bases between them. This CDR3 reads CASSRGGIDSPLHF. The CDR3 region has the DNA TGCGCCAGCAGCCGGGGCGGTATCGATTCACCCCTCCACTTT.

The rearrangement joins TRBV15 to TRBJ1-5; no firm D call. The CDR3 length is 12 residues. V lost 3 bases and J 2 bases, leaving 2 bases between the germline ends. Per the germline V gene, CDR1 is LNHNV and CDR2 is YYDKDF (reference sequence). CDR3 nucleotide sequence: TGTGCCACCAGCAGCGGCAATCAGCCCCAGCATTTT. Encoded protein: CATSSGNQPQHF.

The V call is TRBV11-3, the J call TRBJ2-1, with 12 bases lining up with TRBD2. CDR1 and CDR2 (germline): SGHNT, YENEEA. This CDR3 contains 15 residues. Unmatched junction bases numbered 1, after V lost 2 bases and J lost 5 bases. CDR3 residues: CASSLSSGRDNEQFF. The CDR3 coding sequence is TGTGCCAGCAGCTTATCTAGCGGGAGGGACAATGAGCAGTTCTTC.

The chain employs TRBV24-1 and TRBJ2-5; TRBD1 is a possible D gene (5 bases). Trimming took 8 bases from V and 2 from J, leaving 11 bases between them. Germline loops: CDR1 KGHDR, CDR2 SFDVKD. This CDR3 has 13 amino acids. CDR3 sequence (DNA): TGTGCCACCACCCTGGGGCGGCAAGAGACCCAGTACTTC. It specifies CATTLGRQETQYF.